Presented here are 31 T cell receptor beta chains from one specimen sequenced in a study of CD8+CD57+ T cells in acquired aplastic anemia. The TCR beta profiling, which covered VDJ combination and CDR3 sequence, was carried out using genomic DNA as the template. TCRdb processed the reads anew with MiXCR; each CDR3 protein has one entry. The sample yields tens of thousands of distinct CDR3 sequences, approximately 45% seen once. Sample: sorted CD4+, CD8+, or CD8+CD57+ T cells (not recorded which) from PBMCs. The receptors originated from a human donor in good health, serving as a control.

This clonotype appeared many times. For the CDR3, the DNA is TGTGCCAGTAGTATGAGGGTGGTGAACACTGAAGCTTTCTTT. Translation gives CASSMRVVNTEAFF. V usage is TRBV19 and J usage is TRBJ1-1; D gene ambiguous. Trimming removed 3 bases at V and 0 bases at J, with 8 bases between. The germline CDR1 and CDR2 sequences are LNHDA and SQIVND (reference sequence). This CDR3 is 14 amino acids long.

The rearrangement links TRBV19 to TRBJ1-1; the D gene is possibly TRBD1 (5 bases). The V and J ends lost 3 bases and 6 bases respectively, with 17 bases between them. The germline gives CDR1 LNHDA, CDR2 SQIVND (reference sequence). CDR3 length: 15 amino acids. In nucleotides, the CDR3 is TGTGCCAGTAGTATTGGGACGGACGGAGCGGCTGAAGCTTTCTTT. As protein: CASSIGTDGAAEAFF.

This clonotype has only a few counts. The chain has TRBV7-8 and TRBJ2-7; possibly TRBD1 for D (5 bases). There are 14 residues in the CDR3. Trimming stripped 7 bases from V and 0 bases from J, with 13 bases between. The germline V gene has CDR1 SGHVS and CDR2 FQNEAQ. CDR3 in amino acids: CASTGPTVSYEQYF. The CDR3 DNA is TGTGCCAGCACCGGACCGACAGTCTCCTACGAGCAGTACTTC.

J is TRBJ1-1 and V is TRBV20-1; maybe TRBD1 (6 bases). The CDR3 covers 18 residues. CDR1 and CDR2 from the germline V gene are DFQATT and SNEGSKA (reference sequence). With 0 bases removed from V and 0 bases from J, the gap between germline ends came to 20 bases. The CDR3 nucleotides are TGCAGTGCTAGAGATTCTTACAGGGATAATCTCATGAACACTGAAGCTTTCTTT. Amino acid sequence: CSARDSYRDNLMNTEAFF.

This clonotype showed up many times. This chain joins TRBV4-1 and TRBJ2-7; 9 bases align to TRBD1. V lost 5 bases and J lost 4; bases outside the gene matches: 3. Germline CDR1 reads MGHRA; CDR2 reads YSYEKL. This CDR3 region has 13 residues. The DNA of the CDR3 is TGCGCCAGCAGCGAACAGGGGGCGTACGAGCAGTACTTC. Translating it yields CASSEQGAYEQYF.

This chain connects TRBV11-2 to TRBJ2-4, with 9 bases fitting TRBD1. Germline V gene data show CDR1 as SGHAT and CDR2 as FQNNGV. This CDR3 has 14 amino acids. The ends lost 5 bases at V and 7 bases at J; junction bases unmatched: 6. CDR3 protein: CASSPDRGGNIQYF. The CDR3 DNA sequence: TGTGCCAGCAGCCCGGACAGGGGAGGGAACATTCAGTACTTC.

The chain is built from TRBV25-1 and TRBJ2-3; 8 positions agree with TRBD2. CDR3 length: 12 residues. The junction had 4 bases not matched to a gene; V was cut back by 10 bases and J by 4 bases. From germline, CDR1 is MGHDK and CDR2 SYGVNS. The CDR3 nucleotides are TGTGCCACCGGCGGGGGGTCAGATACGCAGTATTTT. Translating gives CATGGGSDTQYF. Full variable domain (remainder filled in from reference TRBV25-1 and TRBJ2-3): EADIYQTPRYLVIGTGKKITLECSQTMGHDKMYWYQQDPGMELHLIHYSYGVNSTEKGDLSSESTVSRIRTEHFPLTLESARPSHTSQYLCATGGGSDTQYFGPGTRLTVL.

This clonotype was detected only a few times. This could be a read error, since a much larger clone is one nucleotide away. The V call is TRBV20-1, the J call TRBJ1-2, with D maybe TRBD1 (5 bases). From germline, CDR1 is DFQATT and CDR2 SNEGSKA (reference sequence). The CDR3 sequence is 12 residues long. CDR3: CSARGLNYGHTF. CDR3 bases: TGCAGTGCTAGGGGACTAAACTATGGCCACACCTTC.

The chain links TRBV24-1 to TRBJ1-2; 8 bases map to TRBD1. Unmatched junction bases numbered 10, after V lost 3 bases and J lost 11 bases. Per germline, CDR1 KGHDR and CDR2 SFDVKD. There are 14 residues in the CDR3. CDR3 protein: CATSDPGQGTRYTF. The CDR3 nucleotides are TGTGCCACCAGTGATCCAGGACAGGGCACGAGGTACACCTTC.

Many counts were recorded for this clonotype. This chain joins TRBV13 and TRBJ1-6; D gene uncertain. This CDR3 spans 14 amino acids. CDR1 is PRHDT, CDR2 FYEKMQ, per germline (reference sequence). V lost 2 bases to trimming and J lost 6 bases, with 8 bases between them. CDR3 residues: CASSLPGLNSPLHF. The CDR3 region has the DNA TGTGCCAGCAGCTTACCGGGCCTTAATTCACCCCTCCACTTT.

In its sample, this clonotype was seen many times. For the CDR3, the DNA is TGTGCCAGCAGCTTGGGGACAGGATATTCACCCCTCCACTTT. Translation gives CASSLGTGYSPLHF. The V call is TRBV5-5, the J call TRBJ1-6, with 7 positions matching TRBD1. V gave up 0 bases and J gave up 8 bases; unmatched junction bases: 2. Germline values: CDR1 SGHKS, CDR2 YYEKEE (reference sequence). The CDR3 is 14 residues long.

The table lists this clonotype with many counts. This chain uses TRBV12-5 with TRBJ2-1, with 10 bases aligning to TRBD2. CDR1 and CDR2 from the germline V gene are LGHNT and FRNRAP. The CDR3 runs to 14 residues. V lost 5 bases and J lost 7; bases outside the gene matches: 5. CDR3 DNA sequence: TGTGCTAGTGGTCCAGGGACTAGCGCAAATGAGCAGTTCTTC. As protein: CASGPGTSANEQFF.

This clonotype was recorded at least ten times. The chain couples TRBV27 to TRBJ1-6; 8 bases align to TRBD1. Per the germline V gene, CDR1 is MNHEY and CDR2 is SMNVEV (reference sequence). CDR3 size: 16 residues. J gave up 9 bases and V 5 bases, and 12 bases lay outside the gene matches. CDR3 amino acids: CASSPTRTGFGSPLHF. The CDR3 DNA is TGTGCCAGCAGTCCTACACGGACAGGGTTTGGTTCACCCCTCCACTTT.

V is TRBV7-8 and J is TRBJ2-7; TRBD1 aligns across 8 bases. The germline V gene encodes CDR1 SGHVS and CDR2 FQNEAQ. The CDR3 runs to 13 residues. V trimming: 0 bases; J trimming: 6 bases; junction bases outside the gene matches: 1. CDR3 in amino acids: CASSLAGQGEQYV. CDR3 DNA sequence: TGTGCCAGCAGCTTAGCTGGACAGGGCGAGCAGTACGTC.

Written as DNA, the CDR3 is TGTGCCAGCAGCTCAGTGGGGGGGCCAAGGGAGCAGTACTTC. Amino acid sequence: CASSSVGGPREQYF. This sequence joins TRBV11-2 and TRBJ2-7; D might be TRBD2 (7 bases). V was trimmed by 4 bases and J by 7 bases, leaving 17 bases between them. This CDR3 is built from 14 residues. In germline, CDR1 is SGHAT, CDR2 FQNNGV.

This sequence joins TRBV25-1 and TRBJ2-3; possible D gene TRBD2, 5 bases. The CDR3 runs 13 residues. Germline CDR1 is MGHDK and CDR2 is SYGVNS. Trimming cost V 8 bases and J 1 base, with 10 bases left between them. The CDR3 sequence: CASFGSGTDTQYF. CDR3 coding DNA: TGTGCCAGCTTCGGTAGCGGCACAGATACGCAGTATTTT. Supplemented by reference TRBV25-1 and TRBJ2-3, the full variable domain reads EADIYQTPRYLVIGTGKKITLECSQTMGHDKMYWYQQDPGMELHLIHYSYGVNSTEKGDLSSESTVSRIRTEHFPLTLESARPSHTSQYLCASFGSGTDTQYFGPGTRLTVL.

Many counts were recorded for this clonotype. This chain joins TRBV12-5 and TRBJ2-7, with D possibly called TRBD1 or TRBD2 (5 bases each). This CDR3 region has 11 residues. Trimming left V 4 bases short and J 4 bases short, with 5 bases between. In germline, CDR1 is LGHNT, CDR2 FRNRAP. CDR3 nucleotides: TGTGCTAGTGGTTGGGGGTACGAGCAGTACTTC. It encodes CASGWGYEQYF.

V and J are TRBV19 and TRBJ1-2, with D perhaps matching TRBD1 (6 bases). This CDR3 spans 15 amino acids. Germline-derived CDR1 and CDR2 are LNHDA and SQIVND (reference sequence). V lost 3 bases, J lost 3 bases, and 14 bases lay in between. The CDR3 DNA reads TGTGCCAGTAGTATGAGTGTGCAGGGGCACTATGGCTACACCTTC. It is translated as CASSMSVQGHYGYTF.

The sample holds many counts of this clonotype. This chain uses TRBV12-3 or TRBV12-4 with TRBJ1-1; tentatively, D is TRBD1 (6 bases). The CDR3 covers 10 residues. Between the trimmed V and J ends, which lost 6 bases and 8 bases, there was a span of 7 bases. CDR3 amino acids: CASSDREAFF. The CDR3 DNA follows: TGTGCCAGCAGCGACAGGGAAGCTTTCTTT.

V gene TRBV10-3 combines with J gene TRBJ2-7, with D tentatively TRBD1 (5 bases). Germline lookup yields CDR1 ENHRY and CDR2 SYGVKD. The length of the CDR3 is 12 residues. The V and J ends lost 3 bases and 6 bases respectively, with 9 bases between them. Here the CDR3 DNA reads TGTGCCATCAGTGACAGGGAATCCGAGCAGTACTTC. Protein: CAISDRESEQYF.

Only a few counts were recorded for this clonotype. V gene TRBV24-1 combines with J gene TRBJ2-3, with D unclear. The V and J ends lost 5 bases and 2 bases respectively, with 7 bases between them. Germline assignment: CDR1 KGHDR and CDR2 SFDVKD. This CDR3 contains 13 residues. This CDR3 is CATSVATTDTQYF. Here the CDR3 DNA reads TGTGCCACCAGTGTTGCGACCACAGATACGCAGTATTTT.

There are a few counts of this clonotype. The chain uses TRBV28 and TRBJ1-4; a weak D match, TRBD1 (6 bases). The CDR3 contains 16 residues. V lost 5 bases, J lost 0 bases, and 13 bases lay in between. Germline V lookup: CDR1 MDHEN, CDR2 SYDVKM. The DNA for the CDR3 is TGTGCCAGCAGTGGGGGGCAGGGAACAACTAATGAAAAACTGTTTTTT. Translating it yields CASSGGQGTTNEKLFF.

This clonotype showed up many times. The chain has TRBV19 and TRBJ1-6; D not certain. From germline, CDR1 is LNHDA and CDR2 SQIVND (reference sequence). The CDR3 is made up of 13 amino acids. Trimming took off 3 bases at V and 9 bases at J, with 9 bases between the two ends. CDR3 sequence: CASSINEVSPLHF. In DNA, the CDR3 is TGTGCCAGTAGTATTAATGAGGTTTCACCCCTCCACTTT.

The J gene is TRBJ2-2, the V gene TRBV9; D might be TRBD1 or TRBD2, each matching 5 bases. The CDR3 loop spans 15 amino acids. Between the trimmed V and J ends, which lost 3 bases and 3 bases, there was a span of 12 bases. Germline V gives CDR1 SGDLS, CDR2 YYNGEE. CDR3 nucleotides: TGTGCCAGCAGCGAGGGCCGGGGCGACACCGGGGAGCTGTTTTTT. Translation gives CASSEGRGDTGELFF.

Worth noting for this clonotype: The CDR3 does not end in the conserved phenylalanine or tryptophan, so this is likely a read error. This chain connects TRBV5-4 to TRBJ1-1, with a weak D call TRBD1 (6 bases). This CDR3 contains 18 residues. Germline values: CDR1 SGHNT, CDR2 YYREEE (reference sequence). V was trimmed by 2 bases and J by 7 bases, leaving 27 bases between them. This CDR3 is CASSFWRGGGTQPNEAFL. CDR3 nucleotide sequence: TGTGCCAGCAGCTTTTGGAGGGGCGGGGGCACTCAACCAAATGAAGCTTTCCTT.

Comment on this clonotype: Given the absence of the conserved phenylalanine or tryptophan at the CDR3 end, a read error is likely. The chain is built from TRBV2 and TRBJ2-7; D uncertain. The germline gives CDR1 SNHLY, CDR2 FYNNEI. The CDR3 is 12 residues long. CDR3 coding DNA: TGTGCCTGCAGTGAAACCAATTACGAGCAGTACTCC. Translation gives CACSETNYEQYS.

At least ten counts were recorded for this clonotype. CDR3: CASSPGTGLPRDTEAFF. The CDR3 DNA reads as TGTGCCAGCAGCCCAGGGACAGGACTTCCCCGGGACACTGAAGCTTTCTTT. The chain combines TRBV7-2 with TRBJ1-1, with TRBD1 matching 8 bases. CDR3 length: 17 amino acids. The V segment lost 5 bases and the J segment 3 bases; nucleotides outside the gene matches: 14. Germline lookup yields CDR1 SGHTA and CDR2 FQGNSA. Full variable domain (missing parts from reference TRBV7-2 and TRBJ1-1): GAGVSQSPSNKVTEKGKDVELRCDPISGHTALYWYRQSLGQGLEFLIYFQGNSAPDKSGLPSDRFSAERTGGSVSTLTIQRTQQEDSAVYLCASSPGTGLPRDTEAFFGQGTRLTVV.

V is TRBV2 and J is TRBJ2-7, with D possibly TRBD1 on 6 matching bases. This CDR3 region has 12 residues. V was trimmed by 11 bases and J by 0 bases, leaving 11 bases between them. The germline V gene has CDR1 SNHLY and CDR2 FYNNEI. The CDR3 DNA is TGTGCCGCAGGACAGAGCTCCTACGAGCAGTACTTC. It translates to CAAGQSSYEQYF.

The chain couples TRBV6-1 to TRBJ2-1; 9 bases align to TRBD1. V lost 4 bases, J lost 6 bases, and 7 bases stayed unmatched. The CDR3 loop spans 15 amino acids. Germline V CDR1 and CDR2: MNHNS, SASEGT. The CDR3 DNA is TGTGCCAGCAGTGCCCACAGGGGGCCGGCCAATGAGCAGTTCTTC. Encoded protein: CASSAHRGPANEQFF.

This clonotype was detected only a few times. The V call is TRBV19, the J call TRBJ1-1; D perhaps matches TRBD1 (5 bases). The length of the CDR3 is 14 residues. V was shortened by 7 bases and J by 1 base, with 13 bases between the two germline ends. Per germline, CDR1 LNHDA and CDR2 SQIVND (reference sequence). In nucleotides, the CDR3 is TGTGCCAGTACCAAATGGGGGAAGAACACTGAAGCTTTCTTT. This codes for CASTKWGKNTEAFF.

This clonotype was counted many times. The chain joins TRBV6-1 to TRBJ1-3, with D unclear. Trimming removed 5 bases at V and 8 bases at J, with 10 bases between. Per the germline V gene, CDR1 is MNHNS and CDR2 is SASEGT. The CDR3 has 12 amino acids. CDR3 sequence: CASSRLSDTIYF. The CDR3 DNA reads TGTGCCAGCAGTCGACTCTCCGACACCATATATTTT.